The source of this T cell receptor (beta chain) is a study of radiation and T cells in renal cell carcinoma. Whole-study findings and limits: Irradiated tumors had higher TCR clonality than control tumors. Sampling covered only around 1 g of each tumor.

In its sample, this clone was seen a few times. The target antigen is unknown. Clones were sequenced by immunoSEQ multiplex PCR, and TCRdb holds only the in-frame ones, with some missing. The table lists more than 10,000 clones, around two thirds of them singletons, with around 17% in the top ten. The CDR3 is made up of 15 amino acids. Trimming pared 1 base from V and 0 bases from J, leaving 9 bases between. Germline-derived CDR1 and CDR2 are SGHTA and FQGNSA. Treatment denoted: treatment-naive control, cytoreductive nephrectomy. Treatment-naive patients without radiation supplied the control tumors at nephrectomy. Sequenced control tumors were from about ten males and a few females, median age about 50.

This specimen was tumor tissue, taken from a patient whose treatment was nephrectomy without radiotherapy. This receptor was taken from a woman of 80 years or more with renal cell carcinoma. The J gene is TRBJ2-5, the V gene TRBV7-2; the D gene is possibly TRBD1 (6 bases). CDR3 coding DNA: TGTGCCAGCAGCTTAGTGGGGGCGTACCAAGAGACCCAGTACTTC. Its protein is CASSLVGAYQETQYF.